This TCR beta chain emerged from a study of T cell repertoires in cytomegalovirus infection. TCRdb recomputed calls from the reads with MiXCR, one row per CDR3 protein. The sample includes 360,000 or so distinct CDR3 sequences, about 35% of them seen just once. A remark on this clonotype: Its antigen is undetermined.

The CDR3 sequence is 16 residues long. The germline V gene encodes CDR1 MNHEY and CDR2 SVGEGT. Trimming took 2 bases from V and 8 from J, leaving 19 bases between them. The material was cultured PBMCs, obtained from culture after CMV antigen stimulation. The V and J genes are TRBV6-2 or TRBV6-3 and TRBJ2-1; a weak D match, TRBD1 (5 bases). The sequence came from a human donor in good health (CMV status not recorded). Some clones in this sample may be carry-over from other donors' samples. The CDR3 reads CASSYGQGPGDDEQFF. For the CDR3, the DNA is TGTGCCAGCAGTTACGGGCAGGGCCCAGGAGACGATGAGCAGTTCTTC.